This TCR beta chain stems from a study of OX40 agonist ivuxolimab in advanced cancers. Study at large: Of mixed ages from about 20 to 85 and averaging roughly 64 years, the group was about 80% male.

Produced via immunoSEQ multiplex PCR; TCRdb's table is partial and in-frame only. This table holds roughly 30,000 clones, around 82% found once. Germline CDR1 SGHAT, CDR2 FQDESV (reference sequence). The length of the CDR3 is 15 residues. V lost 2 bases, J lost 2 bases, and 4 bases stayed unmatched. The receptor was isolated from an adult with an advanced solid tumor such as melanoma, head and neck, liver or kidney cancer. Here the sequenced sample was CD4+ or CD8+ T cells sorted from blood, taken in a trial of the OX40 agonist ivuxolimab. The J gene is TRBJ1-1, the V gene TRBV11-1; TRBD1 matches 8 bases. CDR3 protein: CASSLPDRGNTEAFF. The CDR3 region has the DNA TGTGCCAGCAGCTTACCAGACAGGGGTAACACTGAAGCTTTCTTT.